This TCR beta chain was captured by sequencing in a study of blood T cell repertoires in COVID-19. Source study methods: For nucleated cells, counts were estimated from reference gene primer amplification. Sequenced by immunoSEQ multiplex PCR; TCRdb stores in-frame clones only, minus some. V and J calls and clone size are as listed in that table; D and trimming were resolved from the DNA. Seen here are 250,000 to 300,000 clones, 70% to 90% observed once, and the top ten hold approximately 11%. This TCR came from a woman in her 70s with acute or convalescent COVID-19. Sample: peripheral blood.

The CDR3 region has the DNA TGTGCCAGCCATACAGGGGGCGGATACGAGCAGTACTTC. Translation: CASHTGGGYEQYF. The rearrangement joins TRBV2 to TRBJ2-7, with TRBD1 identical over 9 bases. Per germline, CDR1 SNHLY and CDR2 FYNNEI. V trimming: 8 bases; J trimming: 4 bases; junction bases outside the gene matches: 6. CDR3 length: 13 residues.